This T cell receptor beta chain is drawn from a study of blood T cells in healthy people across ages. The use of a sample-barcoded 5' primer and a J-beta primer mix characterized a second PCR of roughly 7 to 11 cycles. TCRdb passed the 5' RACE reads through MiXCR, listing each CDR3 protein once. The sample lists 900,000 to 950,000 distinct CDR3 sequences, 25% to 30% occurring once. Per the germline V gene, CDR1 is SGHTA and CDR2 is FQGNSA. V lost 1 base and J 5 bases, leaving 14 bases between the germline ends. CDR3 size: 15 residues. A further study also used this sample, focusing on T cells of mothers and their children.

This TCR was sampled from a woman in her thirties or forties in good health. This rearrangement joins TRBV7-2 to TRBJ1-2; D call uncertain. Sample: blood. The CDR3 DNA sequence: TGTGCCAGCAGCTTAGAATACGGACGGACGTATGGCTACACCTTC. Translation: CASSLEYGRTYGYTF.